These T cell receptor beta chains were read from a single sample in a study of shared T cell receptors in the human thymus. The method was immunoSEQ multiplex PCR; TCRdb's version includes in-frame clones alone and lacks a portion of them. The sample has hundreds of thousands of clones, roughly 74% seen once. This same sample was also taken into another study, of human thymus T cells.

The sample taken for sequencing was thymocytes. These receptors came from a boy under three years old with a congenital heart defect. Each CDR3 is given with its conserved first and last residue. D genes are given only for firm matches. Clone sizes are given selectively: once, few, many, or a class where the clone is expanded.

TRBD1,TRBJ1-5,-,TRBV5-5,CASGTGNYSNQPQHF,TGTGCCAGCGGGACAGGGAACTATAGCAATCAGCCCCAGCATTTT
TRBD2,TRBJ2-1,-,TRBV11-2,CASSWRLAGIGNEQFF,TGTGCCAGCAGCTGGAGACTAGCGGGAATCGGGAATGAGCAGTTCTTC
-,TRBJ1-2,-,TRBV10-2,CASSSAGWSANYGYTF,TGCGCCAGCAGTTCGGCAGGGTGGTCGGCTAACTATGGCTACACCTTC
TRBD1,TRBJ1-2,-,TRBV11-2,CASSSRDRPNYGYTF,TGTGCCAGCAGCTCCCGGGACAGGCCCAACTATGGCTACACCTTC
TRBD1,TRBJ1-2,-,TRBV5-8,CASSLNDRAAYGYTF,TGTGCCAGCAGCCTAAACGACAGGGCGGCCTATGGCTACACCTTC
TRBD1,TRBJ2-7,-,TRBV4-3,CASSHIDRAYEQYF,TGCGCCAGCAGCCATATAGACAGGGCCTACGAGCAGTACTTC
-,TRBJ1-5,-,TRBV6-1,CASSEPALWGEGSNQPQHF,TGTGCCAGCAGTGAACCCGCCCTTTGGGGGGAGGGTAGCAATCAGCCCCAGCATTTT
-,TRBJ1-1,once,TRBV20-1,CSASPDTEAFF,TGCAGTGCTAGCCCGGACACTGAAGCTTTCTTT
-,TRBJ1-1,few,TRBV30,CAWVQGNRAPMNTEAFF,TGTGCCTGGGTGCAGGGAAACCGCGCCCCCATGAACACTGAAGCTTTCTTT
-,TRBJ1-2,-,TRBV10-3,CAISESTRGWRAAYTF,TGTGCCATCAGTGAGTCGACTAGGGGATGGCGGGCTGCCTACACCTTC
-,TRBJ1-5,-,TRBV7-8,CASSSPRRAGVGQPQHF,TGTGCCAGCAGCTCACCCAGGAGGGCGGGGGTGGGTCAGCCCCAGCATTTT
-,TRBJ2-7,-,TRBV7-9,CASSLTGRGEQYF,TGTGCCAGCAGCTTAACAGGAAGGGGCGAGCAGTACTTC
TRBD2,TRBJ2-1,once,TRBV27,CASSSAREASEINYNEQFF,TGTGCCAGCAGTTCGGCGCGGGAGGCATCAGAGATCAACTACAATGAGCAGTTCTTC
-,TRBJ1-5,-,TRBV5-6,CASSPGGNGNQPQHF,TGTGCCAGCAGCCCGGGGGGGAATGGCAATCAGCCCCAGCATTTT
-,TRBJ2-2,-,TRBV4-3,CASSQDCFGGKANTGELFF,TGCGCCAGCAGCCAAGATTGTTTTGGCGGGAAGGCGAACACCGGGGAGCTGTTTTTT
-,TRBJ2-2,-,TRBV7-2,CASSLSHGTGELFF,TGTGCCAGCAGCTTGTCCCACGGGACCGGGGAGCTGTTTTTT
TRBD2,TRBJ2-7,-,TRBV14,CASSQSSKPAGGTYEQYF,TGTGCCAGCAGCCAATCCTCCAAACCAGCGGGAGGAACCTACGAGCAGTACTTC
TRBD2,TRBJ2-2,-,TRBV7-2,CASSQRGPSGRAGGELFF,TGTGCCAGCAGCCAGAGGGGGCCTAGCGGGAGGGCCGGGGGGGAGCTGTTTTTT
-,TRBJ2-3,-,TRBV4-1,CASSQVYRESTDTQYF,TGCGCCAGCAGCCAGGTCTACAGGGAGAGCACAGATACGCAGTATTTT
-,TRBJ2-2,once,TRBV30,CAWRNGVTGELFF,TGTGCCTGGAGGAACGGGGTCACCGGGGAGCTGTTTTTT
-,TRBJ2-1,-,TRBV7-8,CASSSGLREAEQFF,TGTGCCAGCAGCTCGGGACTTAGGGAGGCTGAGCAGTTCTTC
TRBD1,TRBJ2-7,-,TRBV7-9,CASSFGTVYEQYF,TGTGCCAGCAGCTTCGGGACAGTCTACGAGCAGTACTTC
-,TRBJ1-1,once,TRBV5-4,CASSFGAEREAFF,TGTGCCAGCAGCTTTGGAGCCGAACGTGAAGCTTTCTTT
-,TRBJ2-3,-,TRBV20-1,CSARTVDTQYF,TGCAGTGCTAGAACAGTGGATACGCAGTATTTT
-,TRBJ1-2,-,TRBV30,CAWSVRAGEGYGYTF,TGTGCCTGGAGTGTAAGGGCCGGGGAAGGTTATGGCTACACCTTC
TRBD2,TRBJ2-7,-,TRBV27,CASSPSTLAVYEQYF,TGTGCCAGCAGTCCCTCGACACTAGCGGTATACGAGCAGTACTTC
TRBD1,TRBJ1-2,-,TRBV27,CASSSRDRINLWTGYTF,TGTGCCAGCAGCTCCAGGGACAGGATAAACCTTTGGACTGGCTACACCTTC
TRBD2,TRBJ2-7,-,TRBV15,CATSRDRGGRIHEQYF,TGTGCCACCAGCAGAGATCGGGGCGGGAGGATCCACGAGCAGTACTTC
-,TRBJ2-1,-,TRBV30,CAWSGRGSDWSWYAKLYNEQFF,TGTGCCTGGAGTGGGCGGGGATCGGACTGGAGTTGGTACGCCAAACTCTACAATGAGCAGTTCTTC
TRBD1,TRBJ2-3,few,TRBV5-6,CASSSSRDRGTDTQYF,TGTGCCAGCAGCTCGTCCCGGGACAGGGGGACAGATACGCAGTATTTT
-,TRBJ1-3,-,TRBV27,CASSPRGGAKIGNTIYF,TGTGCCAGCAGCCCTCGGGGGGGGGCTAAAATCGGAAACACCATATATTTT
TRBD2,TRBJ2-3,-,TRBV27,CASSLGLAVYTDTQYF,TGTGCCAGCAGTCTCGGACTAGCAGTTTACACAGATACGCAGTATTTT